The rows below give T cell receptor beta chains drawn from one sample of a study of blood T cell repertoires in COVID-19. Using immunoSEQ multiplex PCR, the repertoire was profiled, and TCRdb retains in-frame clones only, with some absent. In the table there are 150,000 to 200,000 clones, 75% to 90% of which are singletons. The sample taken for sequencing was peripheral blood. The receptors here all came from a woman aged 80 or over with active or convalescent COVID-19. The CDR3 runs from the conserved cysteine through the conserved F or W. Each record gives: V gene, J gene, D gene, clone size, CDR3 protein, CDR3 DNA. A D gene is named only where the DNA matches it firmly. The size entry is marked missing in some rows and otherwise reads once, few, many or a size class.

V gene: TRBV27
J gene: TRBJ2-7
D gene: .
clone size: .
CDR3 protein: CASSPQGNEQYF
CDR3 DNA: TGTGCCAGCAGTCCACAGGGAAACGAGCAGTACTTC

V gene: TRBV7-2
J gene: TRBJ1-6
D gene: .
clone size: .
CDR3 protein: CASSLALYNSPLHF
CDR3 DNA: TGTGCCAGCAGCTTAGCACTGTATAATTCACCCCTCCACTTT

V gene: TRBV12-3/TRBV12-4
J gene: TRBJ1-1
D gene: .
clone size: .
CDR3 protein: CASSLGTGRAFF
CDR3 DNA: TGTGCCAGCAGTTTAGGAACCGGTAGAGCTTTCTTT

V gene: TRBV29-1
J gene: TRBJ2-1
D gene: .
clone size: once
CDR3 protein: CSVAPPGKMNNEQFF
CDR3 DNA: TGCAGCGTTGCCCCCCCAGGGAAAATGAACAATGAGCAGTTCTTC

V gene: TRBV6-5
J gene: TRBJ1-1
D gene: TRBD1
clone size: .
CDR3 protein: CASSSIPGQAITEAFF
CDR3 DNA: TGTGCCAGCAGTTCGATTCCAGGACAGGCGATCACTGAAGCTTTCTTT

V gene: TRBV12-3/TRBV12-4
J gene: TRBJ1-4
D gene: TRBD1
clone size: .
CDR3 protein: CASSAGGPEKLFF
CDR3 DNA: TGTGCCAGCAGCGCAGGGGGTCCTGAAAAACTGTTTTTT

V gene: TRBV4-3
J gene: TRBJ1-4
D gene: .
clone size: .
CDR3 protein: CASSQDLGGLEKLFF
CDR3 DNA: TGCGCCAGCAGCCAAGATTTGGGGGGGCTTGAAAAACTGTTTTTT

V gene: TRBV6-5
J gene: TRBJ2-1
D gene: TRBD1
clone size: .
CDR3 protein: CASSRWDRASNEQFF
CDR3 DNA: TGTGCCAGCAGCCGCTGGGACAGGGCCAGCAATGAGCAGTTCTTC

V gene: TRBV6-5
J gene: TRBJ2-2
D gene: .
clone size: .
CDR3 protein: CASSPRRGFGGELFF
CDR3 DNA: TGTGCCAGCAGTCCCCGGAGAGGCTTTGGCGGGGAGCTGTTTTTT

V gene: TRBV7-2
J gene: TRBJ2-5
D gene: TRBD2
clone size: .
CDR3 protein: CASSLSGGARETQYF
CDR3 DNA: TGTGCCAGCAGCTTGAGCGGGGGGGCTCGAGAGACCCAGTACTTC

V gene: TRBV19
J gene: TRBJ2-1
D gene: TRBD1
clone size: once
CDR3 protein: CASSILGGEQFF
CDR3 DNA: TGTGCCAGTAGCATCCTAGGGGGCGAGCAGTTCTTC

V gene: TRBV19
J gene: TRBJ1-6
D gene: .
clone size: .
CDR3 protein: CASSMGGANNSPLHF
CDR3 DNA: TGTGCCAGTAGTATGGGTGGGGCGAATAATTCACCCCTCCACTTT

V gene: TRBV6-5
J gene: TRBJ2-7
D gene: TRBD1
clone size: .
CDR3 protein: CASRTGTADYEQYF
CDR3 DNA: TGTGCCAGCAGGACCGGGACAGCAGACTACGAGCAGTACTTC

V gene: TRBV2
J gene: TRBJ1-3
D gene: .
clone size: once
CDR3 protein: CASTQDSGNTIYF
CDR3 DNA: TGTGCCAGCACACAGGATTCTGGAAACACCATATATTTT

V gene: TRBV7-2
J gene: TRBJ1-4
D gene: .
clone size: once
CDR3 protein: CASSFNRDEKLFF
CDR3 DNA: TGTGCCAGCAGCTTCAACAGGGATGAAAAACTGTTTTTT

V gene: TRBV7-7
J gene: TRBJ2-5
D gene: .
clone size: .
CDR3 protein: CASSLGGIQETQYF
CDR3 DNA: TGTGCTAGCAGCTTAGGCGGGATCCAAGAGACCCAGTACTTC

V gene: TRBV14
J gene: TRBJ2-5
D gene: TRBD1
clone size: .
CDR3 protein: CASSQVGTGSQETQYF
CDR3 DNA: TGTGCCAGCAGCCAAGTCGGGACAGGGTCCCAAGAGACCCAGTACTTC

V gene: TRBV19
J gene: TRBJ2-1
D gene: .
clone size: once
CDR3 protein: CASSQEGRYNEQFF
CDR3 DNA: TGTGCCAGTAGTCAGGAGGGAAGGTACAATGAGCAGTTCTTC

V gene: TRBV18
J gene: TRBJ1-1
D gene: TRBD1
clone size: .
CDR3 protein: CASSAGQGNTEAFF
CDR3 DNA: TGTGCCAGCTCAGCCGGACAGGGTAACACTGAAGCTTTCTTT

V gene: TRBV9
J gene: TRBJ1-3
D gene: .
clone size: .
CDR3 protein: CASSLSGSSSGNTIYF
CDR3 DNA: TGTGCCAGCAGCCTCTCCGGGTCCAGCTCTGGAAACACCATATATTTT

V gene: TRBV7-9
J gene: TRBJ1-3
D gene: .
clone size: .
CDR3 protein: CAGSGKPSGNTIYF
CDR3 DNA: TGTGCCGGGAGCGGCAAACCCTCTGGAAACACCATATATTTT

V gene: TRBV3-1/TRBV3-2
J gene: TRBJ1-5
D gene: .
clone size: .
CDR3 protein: CASSQEGQGGNQPQHF
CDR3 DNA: TGTGCCAGCAGCCAAGAAGGTCAAGGGGGCAATCAGCCCCAGCATTTT

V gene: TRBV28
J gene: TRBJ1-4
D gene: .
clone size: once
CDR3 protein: CASSSPSQGRSEKLFF
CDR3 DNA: TGTGCCAGCAGTTCGCCATCACAGGGAAGGTCTGAAAAACTGTTTTTT

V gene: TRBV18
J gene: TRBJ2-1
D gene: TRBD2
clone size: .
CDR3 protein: CASSAVKRGYNEQFF
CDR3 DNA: TGTGCCAGCTCAGCTGTTAAGCGGGGGTACAATGAGCAGTTCTTC

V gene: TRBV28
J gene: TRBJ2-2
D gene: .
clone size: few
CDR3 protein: CASRTQGYTGELFF
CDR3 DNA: TGTGCCAGCAGGACCCAGGGTTACACCGGGGAGCTGTTTTTT

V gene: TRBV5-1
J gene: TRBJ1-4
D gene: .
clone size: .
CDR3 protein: CASSLNTGNEKLFF
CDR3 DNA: TGCGCCAGCAGCTTGAACACGGGTAATGAAAAACTGTTTTTT

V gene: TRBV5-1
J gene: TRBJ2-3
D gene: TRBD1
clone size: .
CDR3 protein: CASSSTGGRTDTQYF
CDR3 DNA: TGCGCCAGCAGCTCGACAGGGGGCAGGACAGATACGCAGTATTTT

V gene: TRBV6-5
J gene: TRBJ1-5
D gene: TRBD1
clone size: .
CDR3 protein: CASSSGTGGRIGPQHF
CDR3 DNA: TGTGCCAGCAGTTCCGGGACAGGGGGCAGGATAGGGCCCCAGCATTTT

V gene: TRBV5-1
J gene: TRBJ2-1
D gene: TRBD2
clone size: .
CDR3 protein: CASRPQTSGGYNEQFF
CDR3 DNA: TGCGCCAGCAGGCCCCAAACTAGCGGGGGGTACAATGAGCAGTTCTTC

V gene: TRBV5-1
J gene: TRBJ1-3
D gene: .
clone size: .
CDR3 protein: CASSLVVGSSSGNTIYF
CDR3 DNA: TGCGCCAGCAGCTTGGTGGTAGGTTCTAGCTCTGGAAACACCATATATTTT

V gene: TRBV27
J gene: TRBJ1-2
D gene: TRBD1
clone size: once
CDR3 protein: CASSAGGYGYTF
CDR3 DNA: TGTGCCAGCAGTGCAGGGGGCTATGGCTACACCTTC

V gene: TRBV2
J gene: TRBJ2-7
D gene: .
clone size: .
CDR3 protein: CASSETGWEQYF
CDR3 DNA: TGTGCCAGCAGTGAAACAGGGTGGGAGCAGTACTTC

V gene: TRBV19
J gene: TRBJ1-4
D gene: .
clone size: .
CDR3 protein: CASSADTSTNEKLFF
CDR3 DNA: TGTGCCAGTAGTGCGGACACTTCAACTAATGAAAAACTGTTTTTT

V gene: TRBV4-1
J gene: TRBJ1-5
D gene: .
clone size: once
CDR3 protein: CASSQDTSTPLFNQPQHF
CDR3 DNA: TGCGCCAGCAGCCAAGATACTAGTACCCCGCTGTTTAATCAGCCCCAGCATTTT

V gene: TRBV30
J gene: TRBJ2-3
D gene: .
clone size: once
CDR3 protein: CAWSPPPSIDTQYF
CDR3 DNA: TGTGCCTGGAGTCCACCCCCTAGCATCGATACGCAGTATTTT

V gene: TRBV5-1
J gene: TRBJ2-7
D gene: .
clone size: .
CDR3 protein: CASSGEGVTYEQYF
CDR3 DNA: TGCGCCAGCAGCGGGGAGGGGGTAACCTACGAGCAGTACTTC

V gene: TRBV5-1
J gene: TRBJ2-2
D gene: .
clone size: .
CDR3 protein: CASSGVGPNTGELFF
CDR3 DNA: TGCGCCAGCAGCGGGGTGGGGCCGAACACCGGGGAGCTGTTTTTT

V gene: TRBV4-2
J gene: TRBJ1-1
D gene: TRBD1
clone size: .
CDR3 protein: CASSPTTTGAALMNTEAFF
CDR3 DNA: TGTGCCAGCAGCCCTACTACTACAGGGGCCGCGCTAATGAACACTGAAGCTTTCTTT

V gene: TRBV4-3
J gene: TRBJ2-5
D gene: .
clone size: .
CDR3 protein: CASSQDSQPIKTQYF
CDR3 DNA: TGCGCCAGCAGCCAAGATAGCCAGCCTATAAAGACCCAGTACTTC

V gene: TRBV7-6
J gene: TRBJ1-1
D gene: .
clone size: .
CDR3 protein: CASSPRQDTEAFF
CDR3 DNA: TGTGCCAGCAGCCCTAGACAGGACACTGAAGCTTTCTTT

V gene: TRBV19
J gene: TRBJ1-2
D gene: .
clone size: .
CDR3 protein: CASSILPVATYGYTF
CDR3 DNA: TGTGCCAGTAGTATTTTACCCGTCGCAACTTATGGCTACACCTTC

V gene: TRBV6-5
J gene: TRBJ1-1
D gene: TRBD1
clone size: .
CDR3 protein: CASRGQGGPNTEAFF
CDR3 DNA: TGTGCCAGCAGAGGACAGGGAGGGCCGAACACTGAAGCTTTCTTT

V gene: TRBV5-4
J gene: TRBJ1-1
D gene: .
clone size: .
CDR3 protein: CASSLVGVNTEAFF
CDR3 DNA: TGTGCCAGCAGCTTAGTGGGAGTGAACACTGAAGCTTTCTTT

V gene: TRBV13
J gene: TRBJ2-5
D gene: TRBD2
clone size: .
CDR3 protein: CASSDYGGARETQYF
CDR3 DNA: TGTGCCAGCAGCGACTACGGGGGGGCCCGGGAGACCCAGTACTTC

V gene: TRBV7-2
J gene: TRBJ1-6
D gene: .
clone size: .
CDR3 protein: CASSLISYNSPLHF
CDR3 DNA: TGTGCCAGCAGCCTAATCTCCTATAATTCACCCCTCCACTTT

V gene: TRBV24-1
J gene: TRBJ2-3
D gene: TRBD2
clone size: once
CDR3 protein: CATSYRLAGDSTDTQYF
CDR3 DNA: TGTGCCACCTCATATCGACTAGCGGGGGATTCGACAGATACGCAGTATTTT

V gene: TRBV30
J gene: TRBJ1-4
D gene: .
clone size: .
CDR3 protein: CAWNPDKTNEKLFF
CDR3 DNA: TGTGCCTGGAACCCGGACAAGACTAATGAAAAACTGTTTTTT

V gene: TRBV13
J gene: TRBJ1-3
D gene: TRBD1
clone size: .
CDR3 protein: CASSLADRAGNTIYF
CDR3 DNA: TGTGCCAGCAGCTTAGCAGACAGGGCTGGAAACACCATATATTTT

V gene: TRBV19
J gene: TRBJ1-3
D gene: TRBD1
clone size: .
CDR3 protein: CASRATGGLSGNTIYF
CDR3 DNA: TGTGCCAGTAGGGCTACAGGGGGACTCTCTGGAAACACCATATATTTT

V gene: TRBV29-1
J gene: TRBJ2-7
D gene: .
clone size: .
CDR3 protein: CSVGQGTTYEQYF
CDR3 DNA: TGCAGCGTTGGGCAGGGGACCACCTACGAGCAGTACTTC

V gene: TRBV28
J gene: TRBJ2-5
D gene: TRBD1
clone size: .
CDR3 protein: CASSGEGALETQYF
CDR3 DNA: TGTGCCAGCAGCGGAGAGGGGGCGTTAGAGACCCAGTACTTC

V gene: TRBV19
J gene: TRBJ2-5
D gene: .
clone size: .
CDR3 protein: CASSIMRTGRETQYF
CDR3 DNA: TGTGCCAGTAGTATAATGCGAACAGGGCGAGAGACCCAGTACTTC

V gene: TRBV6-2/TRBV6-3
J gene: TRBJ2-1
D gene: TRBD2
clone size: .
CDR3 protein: CASSYLIERGGDSNEQFF
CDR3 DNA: TGTGCCAGCAGTTACCTTATCGAGCGGGGGGGAGACTCGAATGAGCAGTTCTTC

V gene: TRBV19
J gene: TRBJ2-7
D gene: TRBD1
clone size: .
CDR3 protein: CASSTDRGLEQYF
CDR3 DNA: TGTGCCAGTAGTACGGACAGGGGGCTCGAGCAGTACTTC

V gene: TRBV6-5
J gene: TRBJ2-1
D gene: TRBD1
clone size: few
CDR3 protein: CASSQGATYYNEQFF
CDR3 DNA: TGTGCCAGCAGTCAGGGGGCTACCTACTACAATGAGCAGTTCTTC

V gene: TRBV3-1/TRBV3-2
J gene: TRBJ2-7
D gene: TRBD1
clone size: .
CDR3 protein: CASSQGLSMTGVGYEQYF
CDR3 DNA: TGTGCCAGCAGCCAAGGACTATCGATGACAGGGGTAGGGTACGAGCAGTACTTC

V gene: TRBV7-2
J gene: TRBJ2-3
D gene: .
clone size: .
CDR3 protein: CASSSYREQDTQYF
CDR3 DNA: TGTGCCAGCAGCTCTTACAGGGAACAAGATACGCAGTATTTT